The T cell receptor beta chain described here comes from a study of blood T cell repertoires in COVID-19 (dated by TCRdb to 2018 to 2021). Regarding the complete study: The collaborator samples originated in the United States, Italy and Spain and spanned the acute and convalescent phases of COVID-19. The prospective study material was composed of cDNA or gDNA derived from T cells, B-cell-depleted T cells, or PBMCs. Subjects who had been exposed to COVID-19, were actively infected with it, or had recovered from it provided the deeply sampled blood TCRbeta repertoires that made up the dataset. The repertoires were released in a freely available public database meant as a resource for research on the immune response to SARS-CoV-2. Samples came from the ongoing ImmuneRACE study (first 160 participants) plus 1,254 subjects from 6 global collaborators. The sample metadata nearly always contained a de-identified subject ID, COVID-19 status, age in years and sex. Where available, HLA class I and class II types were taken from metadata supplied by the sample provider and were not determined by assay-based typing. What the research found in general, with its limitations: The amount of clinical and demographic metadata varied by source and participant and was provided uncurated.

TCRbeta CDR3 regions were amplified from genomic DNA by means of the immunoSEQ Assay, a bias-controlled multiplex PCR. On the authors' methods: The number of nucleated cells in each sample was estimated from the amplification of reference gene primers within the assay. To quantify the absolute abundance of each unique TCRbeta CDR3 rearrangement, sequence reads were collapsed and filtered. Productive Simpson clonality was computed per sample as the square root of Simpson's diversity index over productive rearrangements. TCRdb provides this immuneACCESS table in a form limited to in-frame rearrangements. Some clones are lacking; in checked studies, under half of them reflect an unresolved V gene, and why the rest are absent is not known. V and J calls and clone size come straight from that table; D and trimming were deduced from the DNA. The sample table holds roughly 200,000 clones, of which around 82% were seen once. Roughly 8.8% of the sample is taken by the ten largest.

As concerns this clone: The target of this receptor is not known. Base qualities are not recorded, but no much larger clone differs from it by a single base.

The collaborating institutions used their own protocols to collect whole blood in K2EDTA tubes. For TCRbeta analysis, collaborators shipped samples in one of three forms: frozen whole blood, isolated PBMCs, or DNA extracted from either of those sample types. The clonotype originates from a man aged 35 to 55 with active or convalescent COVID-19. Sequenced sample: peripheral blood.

The DNA sequence is as follows: TGTGCCAGCAGTCCTAGGGGGAACTATGGCTACACCTTC. Translated, this is CASSPRGNYGYTF. The chain links TRBV27 with TRBJ1-2; a weak D assignment points to TRBD1 (6 bases agree). For CDR1 and CDR2, the germline V gene (reference sequence) lists MNHEY and SMNVEV. Relative to germline, V is 5 bases shorter and J is 2 bases shorter, with 9 bases between their ends. Spanning cysteine to phenylalanine, the CDR3 consists of 13 amino acids. The kept DNA is CDR3 alone, 39 bases in frame from the first base.